One sample yielded the 24 T cell receptor beta chains listed below, sequenced in a study of blood T cell repertoires in COVID-19. Repertoires were generated with immunoSEQ multiplex PCR, while TCRdb's copy carries only in-frame clones and drops some. Among more than 100,000 clones listed, almost 85% were seen once. The sample comprised peripheral blood. These TCRs come from a man in his sixties with acute or convalescent COVID-19.

The chain joins TRBV3-1 (or the pseudogene TRBV3-2) to TRBJ2-7; no reliable D call. The germline V and J ends were trimmed by 3 bases and 2 bases, with 11 bases remaining between them. The CDR3 consists of 14 residues. CDR1 is LGHDT, CDR2 YNNKEL, per germline (reference sequence). The CDR3 coding sequence is TGTGCCAGCAGCCACCTAGGTATCGCCTACGAGCAGTACTTC. It encodes CASSHLGIAYEQYF.

The V and J genes are TRBV4-1 and TRBJ2-3, with D possibly matching TRBD2 (5 bases). The V and J ends lost 0 bases and 3 bases respectively, with 13 bases between them. The CDR3 is 16 residues long. Looked up from germline, CDR1 is MGHRA and CDR2 is YSYEKL. This chain's CDR3 is CASSQDVGRGTDTQYF. The CDR3, as DNA: TGCGCCAGCAGCCAAGATGTCGGTAGAGGGACAGATACGCAGTATTTT.

The table lists this clone with a few counts. The rearrangement links TRBV2 to TRBJ1-1, with a weak D call TRBD1 (6 bases). The CDR3 length is 12 residues. Trimming took off 2 bases at V and 7 bases at J, with 8 bases between the two ends. Germline V gene lookup returns CDR1 SNHLY and CDR2 FYNNEI. CDR3 DNA sequence: TGTGCCAGCAGTGAACAGGGGAATGAAGCTTTCTTT. Its translation is CASSEQGNEAFF.

The rearrangement uses TRBV5-1 and TRBJ2-7, with D perhaps TRBD1 (5 bases). V lost 4 bases, J lost 3 bases, and 11 bases lay in between. The CDR3 has 13 amino acids. Germline CDR1 reads SGHRS; CDR2 reads YFSETQ. CDR3 coding DNA: TGCGCCAGCAGCGCCGGACAAGACTACGAGCAGTACTTC. Amino acid sequence: CASSAGQDYEQYF. The whole variable domain, remainder taken from reference TRBV5-1 and TRBJ2-7, is KAGVTQTPRYLIKTRGQQVTLSCSPISGHRSVSWYQQTPGQGLQFLFEYFSETQRNKGNFPGRFSGRQFSNSRSEMNVSTLELGDSALYLCASSAGQDYEQYFGPGTRLTVT.

The V call is TRBV20-1, the J call TRBJ2-3, with a weak D call TRBD2 (5 bases). Trimming took 3 bases from V and 5 from J, leaving 15 bases between them. This CDR3 contains 14 residues. CDR1 is DFQATT, CDR2 SNEGSKA, per germline (reference sequence). The CDR3 nucleotides read TGCAGTGCTAGTGTGGCTAGCATTCAAGATACGCAGTATTTT. Its translation: CSASVASIQDTQYF.

This chain links TRBV5-5 with TRBJ2-3, with D maybe TRBD1 (6 bases). Germline V gives CDR1 SGHKS, CDR2 YYEKEE (reference sequence). The V end was cut by 2 bases, the J end by 2 bases, with 9 bases between. There are 14 residues in the CDR3. The CDR3 DNA reads TGTGCCAGCAGCTTTAGACAGGTCACAGATACGCAGTATTTT. This translates into CASSFRQVTDTQYF.

CDR3: CASREPRYEQYF. The CDR3 DNA sequence: TGTGCCAGCAGGGAGCCAAGGTACGAGCAGTACTTC. The gene calls are TRBV2 and TRBJ2-7; D call uncertain. The V end lost 6 bases, the J end lost 4 bases, and 10 bases lay between the germline ends. The CDR3 has 12 residues. CDR1 and CDR2 (germline): SNHLY, FYNNEI.

As to this clone: One junction end does not reproduce the germline sequence, and a read error may be involved. The rearrangement links TRBV11-2 to TRBJ1-2, with TRBD1 matching over 7 bases. Per germline, CDR1 SGHAT and CDR2 FQNNGV. The CDR3 is 14 residues long. CDR3 DNA: TGTGCCAGCAGCTTAGTGCCCGGACAGGAACGCTTACGCTTC. Protein product: CASSLVPGQERLRF.

This chain connects TRBV13 to TRBJ1-3; D not certain. Trimming removed 2 bases at V and 2 bases at J, with 7 bases between. The CDR3 sequence is 14 residues long. Germline V gene sequence: CDR1 PRHDT, CDR2 FYEKMQ (reference sequence). This CDR3 reads CASSLRDTGNTIYF. Here the CDR3 DNA reads TGTGCCAGCAGCTTAAGAGACACTGGAAACACCATATATTTT.

This sequence joins TRBV19 and TRBJ1-1; 7 nucleotides match TRBD1. The V and J ends lost 5 bases and 5 bases, in that order; junction bases with no gene match: 8. The CDR3 loop spans 14 amino acids. Germline V gives CDR1 LNHDA, CDR2 SQIVND (reference sequence). For the CDR3, the DNA is TGTGCCAGTAGTTCGACAGGGATTGGGACTGAAGCTTTCTTT. The encoded protein is CASSSTGIGTEAFF.

The rearrangement uses TRBV6-2 or TRBV6-3 and TRBJ2-5, with D possibly matching TRBD1 (6 bases). Germline CDR1 and CDR2: MNHEY and SVGEGT. The V end lost 3 bases, the J end lost 4 bases, and 12 bases lay between the germline ends. The CDR3 runs to 14 residues. The DNA of the CDR3 is TGTGCCAGCAGTTATGGTTCAGGGGTAGAGACCCAGTACTTC. It is translated as CASSYGSGVETQYF.

This clone has just one count. The V and J genes are TRBV6-5 and TRBJ1-1, with D perhaps matching TRBD1 (5 bases). Germline assignment: CDR1 MNHEY and CDR2 SVGAGI. The V end was cut by 0 bases, the J end by 3 bases, with 11 bases between. There are 15 residues in the CDR3. The CDR3 DNA is TGTGCCAGCAGTTACTCGAATGCGGGGGACACTGAAGCTTTCTTT. As protein: CASSYSNAGDTEAFF.

This clone was recorded only once. This chain joins TRBV5-1 and TRBJ2-7; D is perhaps TRBD2 (5 bases). CDR3 length: 12 residues. Germline assignment: CDR1 SGHRS and CDR2 YFSETQ. Deletions cut 3 bases from V and 5 bases from J, with 9 bases between. The CDR3 reads CASSSTNNEQYF. CDR3 nucleotides: TGCGCCAGCAGCTCGACTAATAACGAGCAGTACTTC.

The V call is TRBV2, the J call TRBJ2-7; the D is unclear. The CDR3 extends over 13 amino acids. Trimming took off 6 bases at V and 2 bases at J, with 11 bases between the two ends. Germline CDR1 and CDR2: SNHLY and FYNNEI. The CDR3 DNA reads as TGTGCCAGCAGCCCGTCCCCCCCCTACGAGCAGTACTTC. Its protein product is CASSPSPPYEQYF.

The CDR3 region has the DNA TGTGCCAGCAGCGTTAGCGGGGGGGCCGGAGAGACCCAGTACTTC. Its protein is CASSVSGGAGETQYF. J is TRBJ2-5 and V is TRBV9, with 11 bases aligning to TRBD2. Looked up from germline, CDR1 is SGDLS and CDR2 is YYNGEE. V dropped 2 bases and J dropped 4; count of bases not matched to a gene: 4. The CDR3 sequence is 15 residues long.

This clone was detected only a few times. This chain links TRBV29-1 with TRBJ2-1; the match to TRBD2 covers 10 bases. The V gene's germline CDR1 is SQVTM and CDR2 ANQGSEA. The CDR3 consists of 14 residues. Trimming at V came to 6 bases and at J to 3 bases, leaving 5 bases not matched to a gene. This CDR3 reads CSVWTSGSYNEQFF. The CDR3 DNA reads TGCAGCGTGTGGACTAGCGGAAGCTACAATGAGCAGTTCTTC.

This chain uses TRBV21-1 with TRBJ2-7; TRBD1 is taken as the D call from the table, unchecked against the DNA. TRBV21-1 is deemed a pseudogene. This CDR3 comprises 17 residues. The CDR3 region is CASSAGTGWLAAYEQYF. The CDR3, as DNA: TGTGCCAGCAGCGCAGGGACAGGGTGGTTGGCGGCCTACGAGCAGTACTTC.

V and J are TRBV30 and TRBJ1-5; 9 positions match TRBD1. This CDR3 region has 14 residues. Germline assignment: CDR1 GTSNPN and CDR2 SVGIG (reference sequence). The V gene end was trimmed by 5 bases and the J gene end by 7 bases; junction bases not matched to a gene: 9. The CDR3 sequence: CAWGTGGAGQPQHF. Here the CDR3 DNA reads TGTGCCTGGGGTACAGGGGGCGCAGGGCAGCCCCAGCATTTT.

This chain links TRBV5-1 with TRBJ2-1; 10 bases match TRBD2. The germline gives CDR1 SGHRS, CDR2 YFSETQ. The ends lost 4 bases at V and 6 bases at J; junction bases unmatched: 10. The CDR3 is made up of 16 amino acids. This CDR3 reads CASSRPLAGDLNEQFF. The CDR3 DNA follows: TGCGCCAGCAGCAGGCCCCTAGCGGGAGATCTCAATGAGCAGTTCTTC.

This chain links TRBV28 with TRBJ1-1, with 7 bases aligning to TRBD1. The CDR3 totals 14 residues. The trim removed 6 bases at V and 1 base at J, leaving 5 bases unmatched. Germline V CDR1 and CDR2: MDHEN, SYDVKM. The CDR3 DNA sequence: TGTGCCAGCAGCTCGGGACAGCAGAACACTGAAGCTTTCTTT. Translating gives CASSSGQQNTEAFF. The full variable domain, rest sourced from reference TRBV28 and TRBJ1-1, is DVKVTQSSRYLVKRTGEKVFLECVQDMDHENMFWYRQDPGLGLRLIYFSYDVKMKEKGDIPEGYSVSREKKERFSLILESASTNQTSMYLCASSSGQQNTEAFFGQGTRLTVV.

V gene TRBV5-4 combines with J gene TRBJ2-7, with TRBD1 matching 10 bases. The V gene end was trimmed by 4 bases and the J gene end by 6 bases; junction bases not matched to a gene: 10. This CDR3 comprises 15 residues. Germline V lookup: CDR1 SGHNT, CDR2 YYREEE (reference sequence). CDR3 loop: CASSPVSGTGVEQYF. DNA of the CDR3: TGTGCCAGCAGCCCCGTATCCGGGACAGGGGTCGAGCAGTACTTC.

The V call is TRBV5-4, the J call TRBJ2-5; 12 bases fit TRBD1. The CDR3 is 15 residues long. From germline, CDR1 is SGHNT and CDR2 YYREEE (reference sequence). After removal of 3 bases from V and 3 bases from J, the junction contained 3 bases not matched to a gene. CDR3 residues: CASSSGQGAEETQYF. The CDR3 nucleotides read TGTGCCAGCAGCTCGGGACAGGGGGCAGAAGAGACCCAGTACTTC.

The chain couples TRBV15 to TRBJ2-5; D possibly corresponds to TRBD1 (5 bases). This CDR3 comprises 14 residues. Trimming removed 6 bases from V and 5 bases from J, with 16 bases in between. Germline V gene lookup returns CDR1 LNHNV and CDR2 YYDKDF (reference sequence). In DNA form, the CDR3 reads TGTGCCACCAGTAGTACAGGCGCATGGGAGACCCAGTACTTC. Protein product: CATSSTGAWETQYF.

This clone was seen only once. The genes are TRBV21-1 and TRBJ1-4; TRBD1, the D gene given by the table, was not confirmed from the DNA. TRBV21-1 is recorded as a pseudogene. CDR3 length: 20 amino acids. CDR3 coding DNA: TGTGCCAGCAGCAAAAAATTTTTAGGACAGGGCCTTGCAACTAATGAAAAACTGTTTTTT. Its protein is CASSKKFLGQGLATNEKLFF.